This T cell receptor (beta chain) was sequenced for a study of PD-L1 blockade in urothelial cancer. Using immunoSEQ multiplex PCR, the repertoire was profiled, and TCRdb retains in-frame clones only, with some absent. Altogether 57,000 or so clones are present, around 80% being singletons, with the ten largest covering around 4.6%. The germline CDR1 and CDR2 sequences are KGHSH and LQKENI. The junction had 2 bases not matched to a gene; V was cut back by 1 base and J by 2 bases. The CDR3 is made up of 16 amino acids. The chain joins TRBV18 to TRBJ2-1; TRBD1 aligns across 10 bases. The TCR originated in a man in his 70s with urothelial cancer. Sequenced here: PBMCs, sampled around atezolizumab (anti-PD-L1) treatment. The chain's CDR3 is CASSPRQGATYNEQFF. DNA for the CDR3: TGTGCCAGCTCACCACGACAGGGGGCTACCTACAATGAGCAGTTCTTC.